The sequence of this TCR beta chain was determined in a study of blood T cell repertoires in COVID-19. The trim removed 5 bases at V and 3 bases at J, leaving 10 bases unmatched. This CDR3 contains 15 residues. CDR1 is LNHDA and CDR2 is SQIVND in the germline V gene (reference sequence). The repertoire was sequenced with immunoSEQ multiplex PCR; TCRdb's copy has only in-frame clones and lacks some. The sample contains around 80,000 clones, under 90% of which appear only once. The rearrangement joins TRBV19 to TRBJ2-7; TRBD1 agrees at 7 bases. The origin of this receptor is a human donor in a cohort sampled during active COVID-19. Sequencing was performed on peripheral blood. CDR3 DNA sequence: TGTGCCAGTAGTCTGGGACGGACAGGAGACTACGAGCAGTACTTC. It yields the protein CASSLGRTGDYEQYF.